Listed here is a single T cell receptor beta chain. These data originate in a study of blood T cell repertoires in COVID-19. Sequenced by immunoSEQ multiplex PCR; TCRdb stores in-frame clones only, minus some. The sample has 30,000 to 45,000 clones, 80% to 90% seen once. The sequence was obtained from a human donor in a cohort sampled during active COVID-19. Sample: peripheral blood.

The CDR3 DNA reads TGTGCCAGTAGTATAAACATTGTGGGAGGGTACAATGAGCAGTTCTTC. As protein: CASSINIVGGYNEQFF. The rearrangement joins TRBV19 to TRBJ2-1; 7 positions match TRBD2. From germline, CDR1 is LNHDA and CDR2 SQIVND (reference sequence). Losses at the gene ends were 2 bases for V and 4 bases for J; bases not matched to a gene: 8. This CDR3 region has 16 residues.